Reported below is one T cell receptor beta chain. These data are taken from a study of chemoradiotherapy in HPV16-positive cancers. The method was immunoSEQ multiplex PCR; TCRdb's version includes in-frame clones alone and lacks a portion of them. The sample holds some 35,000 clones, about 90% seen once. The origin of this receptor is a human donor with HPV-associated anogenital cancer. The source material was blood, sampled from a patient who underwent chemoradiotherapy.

The CDR3 nucleotides are TGCAGCGTCAGGGGGGGGAGCTCCTACAATGAGCAGTTCTTC. Residues: CSVRGGSSYNEQFF. J is TRBJ2-1 and V is TRBV29-1; D tentatively fits TRBD1 or TRBD2 (7 bases each). Trimming removed 6 bases from V and 0 bases from J, with 12 bases in between. From germline, CDR1 is SQVTM and CDR2 ANQGSEA. CDR3 length: 14 amino acids.